Below, 21 T cell receptor beta chains from the same sample are listed, as sequenced in a study of blood T cells in healthy people across ages. Alongside a J-beta primer mix, a sample-barcoded 5' primer served in a second PCR lasting roughly 7 to 11 cycles. TCRdb analysed the 5' RACE reads with MiXCR anew, one entry per CDR3 protein. The sample yields 1.5 million to 2 million distinct CDR3 sequences, about 39% seen once. Sequenced sample: blood. The receptors here all came from a human donor in good health.

This clonotype was counted between two and nine times. CDR3: CSVRDQPQHF. Here the CDR3 DNA reads TGCAGTGTTCGAGACCAGCCCCAGCATTTT. This chain joins TRBV20-1 and TRBJ1-5, with D unresolved. The CDR3 length is 10 residues. Germline CDR1 DFQATT, CDR2 SNEGSKA (reference sequence). V lost 7 bases and J lost 7, with 8 bases in between.

This clonotype was counted between two and nine times. V usage is TRBV5-1 and J usage is TRBJ2-1; no definite D call. This CDR3 is 17 amino acids long. V was clipped by 0 bases and J by 4 bases, with 17 bases between them. Per the germline V gene, CDR1 is SGHRS and CDR2 is YFSETQ. The CDR3 DNA reads as TGCGCCAGCAGCTTGGGTCTCGGGCAGCCGACTTACAATGAGCAGTTCTTC. Encoded protein: CASSLGLGQPTYNEQFF.

Comment on this clonotype: The germline gene is not matched at one end of the junction; a read error may be the cause. The genes are TRBV12-3 or TRBV12-4 and TRBJ2-3; 9 bases agree with TRBD1. The CDR3 has 15 amino acids. The CDR3 loop reads CASRRTGVSTDTQDF. For the CDR3, the DNA is TGTGCCAGCAGAAGGACAGGGGTGAGCACAGATACGCAGGATTTT.

This rearrangement joins TRBV11-1 to TRBJ2-7; tentatively, D is TRBD1 or TRBD2 (5 bases each). CDR3 length: 18 amino acids. Germline CDR1 and CDR2: SGHAT and FQDESV (reference sequence). With 3 bases removed from V and 3 bases from J, the gap between germline ends came to 24 bases. The CDR3, as DNA: TGTGCCAGCAGCTTGTTTCCGCCCCGGGACGGAGCTTTCTACGAGCAGTACTTC. Translating gives CASSLFPPRDGAFYEQYF.

This clonotype was seen more than once but under ten times. The chain uses TRBV5-1 and TRBJ2-1, with a weak D call TRBD1 (7 bases). The V gene's germline CDR1 is SGHRS and CDR2 YFSETQ. V lost 3 bases, J lost 5 bases, and 15 bases lay in between. This CDR3 comprises 15 residues. The chain's CDR3 is CASSWGAGTDNEQFF. DNA of the CDR3: TGCGCCAGCAGCTGGGGGGCGGGGACAGACAATGAGCAGTTCTTC.

This chain connects TRBV20-1 to TRBJ2-1; D is perhaps TRBD1 (5 bases). Trimming left V 4 bases short and J 8 bases short, with 9 bases between. The CDR3 runs 11 residues. Germline CDR1 and CDR2: DFQATT and SNEGSKA (reference sequence). The CDR3 DNA reads TGCAGTGCTACCCCAGGGTATGAGCAGTTCTTC. It yields the protein CSATPGYEQFF.

The chain is built from TRBV20-1 and TRBJ2-2; 15 positions match TRBD2. CDR1 DFQATT and CDR2 SNEGSKA come from the germline V gene (reference sequence). V lost 5 bases and J lost 7; bases outside the gene matches: 5. The CDR3 consists of 15 residues. The CDR3 reads CSAGRTSGGDGELFF. In DNA, the CDR3 is TGCAGTGCTGGGCGGACTAGCGGGGGGGACGGGGAGCTGTTTTTT.

The chain combines TRBV20-1 with TRBJ1-4, with 10 bases matching TRBD1. V was pared by 5 bases and J by 7 bases, with 4 bases of the junction left unmatched. The CDR3 runs to 13 residues. CDR1 and CDR2 from the germline V gene are DFQATT and SNEGSKA (reference sequence). CDR3 coding DNA: TGCAGTGCTTCCGGACAGGGGGGTGAAAAACTGTTTTTT. This codes for CSASGQGGEKLFF.

The V gene is TRBV20-1, the J gene TRBJ1-6; D is unclear. The germline V gene encodes CDR1 DFQATT and CDR2 SNEGSKA (reference sequence). V was cut by 6 bases and J by 4 bases, with 13 bases left in between. The CDR3 sequence is 14 residues long. CDR3 sequence reads: CSAPGLLYNSPLHF. CDR3 DNA sequence: TGCAGTGCCCCAGGATTGTTATATAATTCACCCCTCCACTTT.

The chain uses TRBV10-3 and TRBJ1-5; perhaps TRBD1 as D (5 bases). The germline CDR1 and CDR2 sequences are ENHRY and SYGVKD. V gave up 2 bases and J gave up 10 bases, with 21 bases separating them. The CDR3 runs to 16 residues. CDR3 in amino acids: CAISEGLSWGGYPQHF. The CDR3 DNA follows: TGTGCCATCAGTGAGGGCCTAAGTTGGGGGGGGTACCCCCAGCATTTT.

With regard to this clonotype: Compared with germline, one end of the junction differs, possibly owing to a read error. The CDR3 region has the DNA TGCAGCGCTGAAGACGGACATACCTACGAGCAGTACTTC. Its translation is CSAEDGHTYEQYF. The chain joins TRBV29-1 to TRBJ2-7, with D tentatively TRBD1 (5 bases). The CDR3 is made up of 13 amino acids. The germline CDR1 and CDR2 sequences are SQVTM and ANQGSEA.

In this sample, this clonotype turned up a few times. V is TRBV5-5 and J is TRBJ2-1; D is perhaps TRBD2 (5 bases). Germline CDR1 is SGHKS and CDR2 is YYEKEE (reference sequence). The ends were cut back, 4 bases at V and 8 bases at J, with 19 bases in the middle. CDR3 length: 15 residues. The CDR3 DNA reads TGTGCCAGCAGCGAGGTAGTAGCGCTCACCGATGAGCAGTTCTTC. Residues: CASSEVVALTDEQFF.

The gene calls are TRBV12-3 or TRBV12-4 and TRBJ1-5, with D possibly TRBD1 on 6 matching bases. This CDR3 region has 17 residues. Trimming stripped 1 base from V and 2 bases from J, with 15 bases between. The DNA of the CDR3 is TGTGCCAGCAGTTTAGAGGTGGGGGCTACGGGCAATCAGCCCCAGCATTTT. Translating gives CASSLEVGATGNQPQHF.

The gene calls are TRBV7-9 and TRBJ1-2, with 7 bases that match TRBD1. Unmatched junction bases numbered 9, after V lost 5 bases and J lost 6 bases. The CDR3 has 14 amino acids. Germline V CDR1 and CDR2: SEHNR, FQNEAQ (reference sequence). CDR3 sequence reads: CASSPKDRPNGYTF. As DNA, the CDR3 is TGTGCCAGCAGCCCTAAGGACAGGCCTAATGGCTACACCTTC.

J is TRBJ2-1 and V is TRBV7-8, with D tentatively TRBD2 (5 bases). Germline V gene sequence: CDR1 SGHVS, CDR2 FQNEAQ. The CDR3 has 12 amino acids. V was trimmed by 5 bases and J by 12 bases, leaving 14 bases between them. The CDR3 region has the DNA TGTGCCAGCAGCCAGTTTGAGGGATCGCAGTTCTTC. It is translated as CASSQFEGSQFF.

With regard to this clonotype: A read error may account for a junction end that differs from germline. The chain combines TRBV4-1 with TRBJ2-3; perhaps TRBD2 as D (6 bases). Germline V gives CDR1 MGHRA, CDR2 YSYEKL. This CDR3 is built from 15 residues. CDR3 region: CASSFGTAPADTQYF. Written as DNA, the CDR3 is TGTGCCAGCAGCTTCGGGACTGCCCCAGCAGATACGCAGTATTTT.

This CDR3 reads CSAKLAGRTDTQYF. In nucleotides, the CDR3 is TGCAGTGCCAAGCTAGCGGGGCGCACAGATACGCAGTATTTT. The chain has TRBV20-1 and TRBJ2-3; TRBD2 matches at 9 bases. V was clipped by 6 bases and J by 1 base; unmatched bases: 5. CDR1 is DFQATT, CDR2 SNEGSKA, per germline (reference sequence). The length of the CDR3 is 14 residues.

This clonotype was observed a few times. The chain carries TRBV29-1 and TRBJ2-7; 9 nucleotides line up with TRBD1. V lost 4 bases to trimming and J lost 3 bases; unmatched junction nucleotides: 4. Germline CDR1 reads SQVTM; CDR2 reads ANQGSEA. This CDR3 has 13 amino acids. CDR3 in amino acids: CSVGATGGYEQYF. CDR3 nucleotides: TGCAGCGTTGGAGCGACAGGGGGCTACGAGCAGTACTTC.

On this clonotype itself: Compared with germline, one end of the junction differs, possibly owing to a read error. The chain employs TRBV7-3 and TRBJ2-5, with TRBD1 identical over 7 bases. The CDR3 is 15 residues long. Germline CDR1 SGHTA, CDR2 FQGTGA. CDR3: CASSLTLGTEDTQYF. CDR3 nucleotides: TGTGCCAGCAGCTTAACCCTTGGGACAGAAGACACCCAGTACTTC.

The chain recombines TRBV5-1 with TRBJ2-2; D perhaps matches TRBD1 (5 bases). The V gene lost 1 base and the J gene lost 6 bases, with 10 bases spanning the gap. CDR1 is SGHRS and CDR2 is YFSETQ in the germline V gene. This CDR3 has 14 amino acids. For the CDR3, the DNA is TGCGCCAGCAGCTTGATGGGCAGGGCCGGGGAGCTGTTTTTT. Protein: CASSLMGRAGELFF.

This chain connects TRBV28 to TRBJ1-2, with a weak D call TRBD1 (5 bases). Trimming pared 7 bases from V and 4 bases from J, leaving 16 bases between. This CDR3 contains 14 residues. Germline V gene sequence: CDR1 MDHEN, CDR2 SYDVKM. CDR3 nucleotides: TGTGCCAGCAACATACGGGGGGATGCCTATGGCTACACCTTC. This encodes CASNIRGDAYGYTF.